These T cell receptor beta chains were read from a single sample in a study of cytomegalovirus exposure and HLA in healthy donors. Sequencing was performed with immunoSEQ multiplex PCR; in TCRdb, only in-frame clones are kept and a portion is missing. Here the sample spans about 140,000 clones, almost 85% being singletons. Sequenced material: PBMCs. The origin of the receptors is a man aged 18 to 30 in good health and CMV-seropositive. Both conserved end residues are part of each CDR3. D genes are given only for firm matches. For some rows the clone size is stated as once, few or many, or as a class when expanded; others skip it.

.	.	TRBV6-5	TRBJ1-6	CASSYSLGAPLHF	TGTGCCAGCAGTTACTCCCTAGGGGCACCCCTCCACTTT
.	.	TRBV4-1	TRBJ2-7	CASSHPQGEQYF	TGCGCCAGCAGCCACCCCCAGGGCGAGCAGTACTTC
TRBD1	.	TRBV10-3	TRBJ1-2	CAISELDRGLTNYGYTF	TGTGCCATCAGTGAGTTGGACAGGGGGCTTACTAACTATGGCTACACCTTC
.	once	TRBV19	TRBJ1-3	CASSIDGSTGNTIYF	TGTGCCAGTAGTATAGATGGCTCAACTGGAAACACCATATATTTT
.	.	TRBV4-1	TRBJ2-3	CASSYGSYTDTQYF	TGCGCCAGCAGCTACGGGAGTTACACAGATACGCAGTATTTT
TRBD2	.	TRBV6-1	TRBJ2-1	CASREVLAGGSYNEQFF	TGTGCCAGCAGGGAAGTATTAGCGGGAGGGTCCTACAATGAGCAGTTCTTC
TRBD1	.	TRBV28	TRBJ1-4	CASSYRDRGREKLFF	TGTGCCAGCAGTTACCGGGACAGGGGCCGCGAAAAACTGTTTTTT
TRBD1	.	TRBV10-3	TRBJ1-5	CAISPGQGAGRNNQPQHF	TGTGCCATCAGCCCGGGACAGGGGGCGGGACGGAACAATCAGCCCCAGCATTTT
TRBD2	.	TRBV6-1	TRBJ2-5	CASTTGLAGLETQYF	TGTGCCAGCACCACCGGACTAGCGGGCTTAGAGACCCAGTACTTC
TRBD1	.	TRBV6-5	TRBJ2-4	CASSSPQDRGNIQYF	TGTGCCAGCAGTAGTCCCCAGGACAGGGGAAACATTCAGTACTTC
.	.	TRBV5-1	TRBJ2-3	CASSLGRPRTDTQYF	TGCGCCAGCAGCTTGGGGCGGCCCCGCACAGATACGCAGTATTTT
TRBD1	.	TRBV14	TRBJ2-7	CASSHPTRTGYEQYF	TGTGCCAGCAGCCACCCGACCCGGACAGGCTACGAGCAGTACTTC
TRBD2	once	TRBV5-1	TRBJ2-3	CASSLYGTSSSTDTQYF	TGCGCCAGCAGCCTTTACGGGACTAGTTCTAGCACAGATACGCAGTATTTT
TRBD2	.	TRBV4-1	TRBJ2-7	CASSQTGLAGANYEQYF	TGCGCCAGCAGCCAGACGGGGCTAGCGGGAGCAAACTACGAGCAGTACTTC
TRBD2	.	TRBV5-1	TRBJ2-7	CASSLGPGGREQYF	TGCGCCAGCAGCTTGGGTCCGGGGGGAAGGGAGCAGTACTTC
TRBD1	.	TRBV9	TRBJ1-3	CASSVGTAGNTIYF	TGTGCCAGCAGCGTCGGGACAGCTGGAAACACCATATATTTT
TRBD1	.	TRBV18	TRBJ1-1	CASSGDRGTEAFF	TGTGCCAGCTCAGGCGACAGGGGGACTGAAGCTTTCTTT
TRBD2	.	TRBV30	TRBJ2-1	CAWSLTSANEQFF	TGTGCCTGGAGTTTGACTAGCGCCAATGAGCAGTTCTTC
.	.	TRBV6-1	TRBJ2-5	CASSDIGVRETQYF	TGTGCCAGCAGTGATATCGGGGTTCGAGAGACCCAGTACTTC
.	.	TRBV12-5	TRBJ1-2	CASGLVAGQTGGYTF	TGTGCTAGTGGTTTGGTAGCAGGGCAGACTGGTGGCTACACCTTC
TRBD1	.	TRBV6-5	TRBJ2-2	CASSYSFTGAAGELFF	TGTGCCAGCAGTTATTCATTCACAGGGGCAGCCGGGGAGCTGTTTTTT
.	.	TRBV19	TRBJ2-6	CASTPADFSGANVLTF	TGTGCCAGTACCCCGGCGGATTTCTCTGGGGCCAACGTCCTGACTTTC
TRBD2	.	TRBV6-5	TRBJ2-7	CASSRRLAGAVQQYF	TGTGCCAGCAGTCGACGACTAGCGGGAGCGGTCCAGCAGTACTTC
.	.	TRBV15	TRBJ2-7	CATSRDRLTDYEQYF	TGTGCCACCAGCAGAGATAGACTAACTGACTACGAGCAGTACTTC
.	.	TRBV2	TRBJ1-4	CASRAGTNEKLFF	TGTGCCAGCAGAGCGGGCACTAATGAAAAACTGTTTTTT
.	.	TRBV27	TRBJ2-7	CASSFQGINYEQYF	TGTGCCAGCAGTTTCCAGGGGATCAACTACGAGCAGTACTTC
TRBD1	.	TRBV5-1	TRBJ2-7	CASSGGTGGSEQYF	TGCGCCAGCAGCGGCGGGACAGGGGGATCCGAGCAGTACTTC
TRBD1	.	TRBV6-4	TRBJ2-1	CASRTGTGNNEQFF	TGTGCCAGCAGGACTGGGACAGGGAACAATGAGCAGTTCTTC
TRBD1	.	TRBV5-1	TRBJ2-2	CASSLNSLLGTAFTGELFF	TGCGCCAGCAGCTTAAACTCCCTTCTCGGGACAGCATTCACCGGGGAGCTGTTTTTT
TRBD1	.	TRBV28	TRBJ2-5	CRTGTQETQYF	TGCCGGACAGGGACCCAAGAGACCCAGTACTTC
.	.	TRBV10-3	TRBJ2-7	CAISEQAGVSYEQYF	TGTGCCATCAGTGAGCAGGCAGGGGTTTCCTACGAGCAGTACTTC
TRBD1	.	TRBV19	TRBJ2-5	CASSTPGGWETQYF	TGTGCCAGTAGTACCCCAGGGGGCTGGGAGACCCAGTACTTC
TRBD2	.	TRBV19	TRBJ2-7	CASSSKGLAGVSYEQYF	TGTGCCAGTAGTTCAAAGGGACTAGCGGGAGTGTCCTACGAGCAGTACTTC
.	few	TRBV6-1	TRBJ2-3	CASSEVGGGTDTQYF	TGTGCCAGCAGTGAAGTAGGGGGAGGCACAGATACGCAGTATTTT
TRBD1	.	TRBV5-1	TRBJ1-1	CASSLLTGVDTEAFF	TGCGCCAGCAGCTTACTGACAGGGGTGGACACTGAAGCTTTCTTT
TRBD1	.	TRBV19	TRBJ1-1	CASSWGQSPMNTEAFF	TGTGCCAGTAGCTGGGGACAGAGCCCTATGAACACTGAAGCTTTCTTT
TRBD2	.	TRBV29-1	TRBJ2-7	CSVRLAGGPGAYEQYF	TGCAGCGTCCGCTTAGCGGGAGGGCCCGGGGCCTACGAGCAGTACTTC
.	.	TRBV10-3	TRBJ1-3	CAISPQGSGNTIYF	TGTGCCATCAGTCCTCAGGGATCCGGAAACACCATATATTTT
.	.	TRBV15	TRBJ2-1	CATSRARSYNEQFF	TGTGCCACCAGCAGAGCCCGCTCCTACAATGAGCAGTTCTTC
.	.	TRBV6-5	TRBJ1-3	CASSLTGSSGNTIYF	TGTGCCAGCAGTCTTACAGGATCCTCTGGAAACACCATATATTTT
TRBD1	.	TRBV27	TRBJ2-5	CASSARPRQGRGQETQYF	TGTGCCAGCAGTGCGCGACCCCGACAGGGTAGAGGCCAAGAGACCCAGTACTTC
TRBD1	once	TRBV28	TRBJ1-2	CASNGQVYGYTF	TGTGCCAGCAATGGACAGGTCTATGGCTACACCTTC
TRBD1	.	TRBV6-5	TRBJ1-5	CASRNRGFMGPQHF	TGTGCCAGCAGGAACAGGGGGTTCATGGGGCCCCAGCATTTT
TRBD2	once	TRBV28	TRBJ2-7	CASSFRGRAYEQYF	TGTGCCAGCAGTTTTCGCGGGAGGGCGTACGAGCAGTACTTC
.	.	TRBV5-1	TRBJ2-5	CASSLGPEETQYF	TGCGCCAGCAGCTTGGGGCCCGAAGAGACCCAGTACTTC
.	.	TRBV5-1	TRBJ2-6	CASSPTAGANVLTF	TGCGCCAGCAGCCCGACAGCCGGGGCCAACGTCCTGACTTTC
TRBD2	.	TRBV7-6	TRBJ2-2	CASSLLTGGTNTGELFF	TGTGCCAGCAGCTTACTTACGGGAGGGACGAACACCGGGGAGCTGTTTTTT
.	.	TRBV27	TRBJ2-1	CASSLSQPGSYNEQFF	TGTGCCAGCAGTTTATCCCAGCCAGGATCCTACAATGAGCAGTTCTTC
TRBD1	.	TRBV2	TRBJ1-5	CASRGTGGNQPQHF	TGTGCCAGCAGGGGAACAGGGGGCAATCAGCCCCAGCATTTT
.	.	TRBV18	TRBJ1-3	CASSPPLAGNGNTIYF	TGTGCCAGCTCACCACCACTTGCAGGGAATGGAAACACCATATATTTT
.	.	TRBV28	TRBJ2-7	CASSSGTVFYEQYF	TGTGCCAGCAGTAGCGGTACTGTCTTCTACGAGCAGTACTTC
.	.	TRBV28	TRBJ1-1	CASSSSTDRLNTEAFF	TGTGCCAGCAGTTCCTCTACAGACAGACTGAACACTGAAGCTTTCTTT
.	few	TRBV7-9	TRBJ1-6	CASSLARGGGSPLHF	TGTGCCAGCAGCTTAGCTCGTGGGGGGGGTTCACCCCTCCACTTT
TRBD2	.	TRBV9	TRBJ2-5	CASSVGLAGEGETQYF	TGTGCCAGCAGCGTAGGACTAGCGGGAGAAGGGGAGACCCAGTACTTC
TRBD1	few	TRBV7-8	TRBJ2-3	CASSPGTGIPTDTQYF	TGTGCCAGCAGCCCGGGGACAGGTATCCCCACAGATACGCAGTATTTT
TRBD1	few	TRBV6-6	TRBJ2-2	CASSYGQGATGELFF	TGTGCCAGCAGTTATGGACAGGGGGCCACCGGGGAGCTGTTTTTT
.	.	TRBV28	TRBJ1-1	CASRGGTEAFF	TGTGCCAGCAGGGGGGGCACTGAAGCTTTCTTT